The 7 T cell receptor beta chains below come from one sample, sequenced in a study of neurological immune-mediated disorders. Time point: longitudinal time-point 1 (baseline). A single record per CDR3 protein comes from TCRdb applying MiXCR to the 5' RACE reads. The sample holds some 77,000 distinct CDR3 sequences; roughly 13% are singletons and the top ten take around 4.6%. Input material: PBMCs. The receptors were gathered from a female donor with HTLV-1-associated myelopathy (HAM/TSP).

This clonotype came up many times. The V call is TRBV6-2 or TRBV6-3, the J call TRBJ2-7; D gene unclear. This CDR3 is 11 amino acids long. V lost 6 bases to trimming and J lost 5 bases, with 8 bases between them. Germline lookup yields CDR1 MNHEY and CDR2 SVGEGT. The CDR3 spells CASSRTHEQYF. In DNA form, the CDR3 reads TGTGCCAGCAGCCGTACCCACGAGCAGTACTTC.

The CDR3 region has the DNA TGTGCCAGCAGTCGGACTAGCGAGGGGGCCCCACATACGCAGTATTTT. This encodes CASSRTSEGAPHTQYF. This chain uses TRBV7-9 with TRBJ2-3, with 9 bases that match TRBD2. Losses at the gene ends were 6 bases for V and 7 bases for J; bases not matched to a gene: 14. This CDR3 contains 16 residues. Germline CDR1 is SEHNR and CDR2 is FQNEAQ (reference sequence).

This clonotype was detected ten times or more. V and J are TRBV20-1 and TRBJ1-1, with D unresolved. From germline, CDR1 is DFQATT and CDR2 SNEGSKA (reference sequence). Trimming pared 3 bases from V and 0 bases from J, leaving 11 bases between. The CDR3 totals 14 residues. CDR3 in amino acids: CSARDGYMNTEAFF. The CDR3 bases are TGCAGTGCTAGGGACGGTTACATGAACACTGAAGCTTTCTTT.

This clonotype was observed many times. This chain's CDR3 is CASSLIQRNTDTQYF. In DNA, the CDR3 is TGTGCCAGCAGCTTAATACAGAGAAACACAGATACGCAGTATTTT. The chain carries TRBV7-9 and TRBJ2-3; no firm D call. The germline V gene encodes CDR1 SEHNR and CDR2 FQNEAQ (reference sequence). V shed 2 bases and J shed 2 bases, with 11 bases lying between them. The CDR3 runs 15 residues.

This clonotype has at least ten counts. The chain joins TRBV5-1 to TRBJ2-7, with 7 nucleotides matching TRBD2. J lost 0 bases, V lost 5 bases, and 5 bases had no gene match. This CDR3 region has 14 residues. Per germline, CDR1 SGHRS and CDR2 YFSETQ. CDR3 loop: CASRGGGSSYEQYF. Written as DNA, the CDR3 is TGCGCCAGCAGAGGCGGGGGTAGCTCCTACGAGCAGTACTTC. Full variable domain (missing parts from reference TRBV5-1 and TRBJ2-7): KAGVTQTPRYLIKTRGQQVTLSCSPISGHRSVSWYQQTPGQGLQFLFEYFSETQRNKGNFPGRFSGRQFSNSRSEMNVSTLELGDSALYLCASRGGGSSYEQYFGPGTRLTVT.

As concerns this clonotype: A much more abundant neighbour one base away suggests this may be a read error. This CDR3 fails to terminate in the conserved phenylalanine or tryptophan, so it likely reflects a read error. The chain employs TRBV20-1 and TRBJ1-5; 10 bases align to TRBD1. The CDR3 runs 13 residues. V lost 5 bases and J lost 6; bases outside the gene matches: 4. Looked up from germline, CDR1 is DFQATT and CDR2 is SNEGSKA (reference sequence). The chain's CDR3 is CSAFRDRGQPQHL. DNA of the CDR3: TGCAGTGCTTTTCGGGACAGGGGTCAGCCCCAGCATTTA.

DNA for the CDR3: TGCGCCAGCAGGCCCGGTCCGTGGGGCCAAGAGACCCAGTACTTC. Encoded protein: CASRPGPWGQETQYF. The V and J genes are TRBV5-1 and TRBJ2-5; D not certain. Germline loops: CDR1 SGHRS, CDR2 YFSETQ. This CDR3 has 15 amino acids. Trimming shortened V by 5 bases and J by 1 base, and 15 bases separated the two germline ends.